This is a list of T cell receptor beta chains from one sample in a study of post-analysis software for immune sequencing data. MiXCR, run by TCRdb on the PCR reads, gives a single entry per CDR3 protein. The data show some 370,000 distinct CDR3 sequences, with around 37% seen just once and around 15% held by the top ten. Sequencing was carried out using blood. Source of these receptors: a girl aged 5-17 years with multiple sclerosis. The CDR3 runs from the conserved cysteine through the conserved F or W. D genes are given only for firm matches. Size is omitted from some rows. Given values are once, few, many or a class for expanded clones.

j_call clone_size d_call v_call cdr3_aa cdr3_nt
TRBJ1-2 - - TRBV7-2 CASSRGVIGAQGYTF TGTGCCAGCAGCCGAGGGGTCATAGGGGCGCAAGGCTACACCTTC
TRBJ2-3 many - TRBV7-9 CASSRRQGTDTQYF TGTGCCAGCAGCCGCCGGCAGGGGACAGATACGCAGTATTTT
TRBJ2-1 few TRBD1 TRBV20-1 CSAVRTGEGNNEQFF TGCAGTGCGGTCCGGACAGGGGAAGGGAACAATGAGCAGTTCTTC
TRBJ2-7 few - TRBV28 CASNEGRYEQYF TGTGCCAGCAACGAAGGGAGGTACGAGCAGTACTTC
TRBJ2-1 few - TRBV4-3 CASSQEGGWTNYNEQFF TGCGCCAGCAGCCAAGAGGGGGGTTGGACAAACTACAATGAGCAGTTCTTC
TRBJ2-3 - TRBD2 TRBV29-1 CSVGTSSPDTQYF TGCAGCGTTGGGACTAGCTCCCCAGATACGCAGTATTTT
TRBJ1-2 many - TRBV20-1 CSARPLTSYYGYTF TGCAGTGCTAGACCCCTGACGAGTTACTATGGCTACACCTTC
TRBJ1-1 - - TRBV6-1 CASRLAGTSISGSAEAFF TGTGCCAGCAGGTTGGCAGGAACCTCTATAAGTGGGTCCGCTGAAGCTTTCTTT
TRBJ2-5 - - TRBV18 CASSPGHVGQETQYF TGTGCCAGCTCACCCGGACACGTTGGCCAAGAGACCCAGTACTTC
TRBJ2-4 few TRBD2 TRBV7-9 CASSLQTSGGPNIQYF TGTGCCAGCAGCTTACAGACTAGCGGGGGGCCAAACATTCAGTACTTC
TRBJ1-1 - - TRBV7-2 CASTYPGQRAFF TGTGCCAGCACCTACCCGGGGCAGAGAGCTTTCTTT
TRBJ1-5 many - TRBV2 CASSERQGNQPQHF TGTGCCAGCAGTGAACGGCAGGGCAATCAGCCCCAGCATTTT
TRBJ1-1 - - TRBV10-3 CAIRGETEAFF TGTGCCATCAGGGGGGAGACTGAAGCTTTCTTT
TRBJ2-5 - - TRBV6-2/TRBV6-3 CASSYDATQYF TGTGCCAGCAGTTACGATGCGACCCAGTACTTC
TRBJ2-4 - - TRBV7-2 CASSPQPEPKRYF TGTGCCAGCAGCCCACAGCCAGAGCCTAAACGGTACTTC
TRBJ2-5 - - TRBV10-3 CAISDGEGKTQYF TGTGCCATCAGTGATGGAGAGGGGAAGACCCAGTACTTC
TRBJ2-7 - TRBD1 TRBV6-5 CASRRDRASHEQYF TGTGCCAGCAGGAGGGACAGGGCTAGCCACGAGCAGTACTTC
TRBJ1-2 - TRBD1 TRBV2 CARERQGARGFTF TGTGCCAGAGAGAGACAGGGGGCGCGAGGCTTCACCTTC
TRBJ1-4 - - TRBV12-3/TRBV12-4 CASSLQGADEKLFF TGTGCCAGCAGTTTACAAGGGGCGGATGAAAAACTGTTTTTT
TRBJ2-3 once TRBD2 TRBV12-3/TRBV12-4 CASIKLAGGPADTQYF TGTGCCAGCATCAAACTAGCGGGGGGCCCCGCAGATACGCAGTATTTT
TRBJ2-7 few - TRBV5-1 CASSFSSRYEQYF TGCGCCAGCAGCTTTAGTTCCCGCTACGAGCAGTACTTC
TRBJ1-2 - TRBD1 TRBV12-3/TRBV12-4 CASIGGGGWGYTF TGTGCCAGCATCGGAGGGGGCGGTTGGGGCTACACCTTC
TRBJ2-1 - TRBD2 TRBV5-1 CASSSALAGVFSYNEQFF TGCGCCAGCAGCTCCGCTCTAGCGGGGGTTTTCTCCTACAATGAGCAGTTCTTC
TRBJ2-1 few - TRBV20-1 CSAREGRLRRDNEQFF TGCAGTGCTAGAGAGGGTCGCCTTAGGCGGGACAATGAGCAGTTCTTC
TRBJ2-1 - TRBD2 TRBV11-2 CASSPSGGAVYNEQFF TGTGCCAGCAGCCCTAGCGGGGGGGCAGTCTACAATGAGCAGTTCTTC
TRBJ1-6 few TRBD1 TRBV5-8 CASSLGQGARSPLHF TGTGCCAGCAGCTTGGGGCAGGGGGCAAGATCACCCCTCCACTTT
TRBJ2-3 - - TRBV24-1 CATSVQYAGTDTQYF TGTGCCACCAGTGTTCAATATGCCGGCACAGATACGCAGTATTTT
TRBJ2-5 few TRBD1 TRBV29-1 CSVEGNRGPLNQETQYF TGCAGCGTTGAAGGGAACAGGGGGCCTCTCAACCAAGAGACCCAGTACTTC
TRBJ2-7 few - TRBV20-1 CSARGEGSGLYEQYF TGCAGTGCTAGAGGGGAAGGTAGCGGACTCTACGAGCAGTACTTC
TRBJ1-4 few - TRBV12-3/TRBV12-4 CASSLNRAWVEKLFF TGTGCCAGCAGTTTGAACAGGGCTTGGGTTGAAAAACTGTTTTTT
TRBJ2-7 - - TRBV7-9 CASSSPGHLYEQYF TGTGCCAGCAGTTCGCCGGGACACCTCTACGAGCAGTACTTC
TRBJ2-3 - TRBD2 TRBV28 CASSFSGGRTDTQYF TGTGCCAGCAGTTTCAGCGGGGGCCGCACAGATACGCAGTATTTT
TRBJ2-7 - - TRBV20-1 CSARDGGGGRSYEQYF TGCAGTGCTAGAGATGGGGGGGGCGGTAGGTCCTACGAGCAGTACTTC
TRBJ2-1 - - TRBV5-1 CASSLYRQGNNEQFF TGCGCCAGCAGCTTGTATCGCCAGGGAAACAATGAGCAGTTCTTC
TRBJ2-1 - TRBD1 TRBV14 CASSRQGAVDEQFF TGTGCCAGCAGCCGGCAGGGGGCTGTGGATGAGCAGTTCTTC
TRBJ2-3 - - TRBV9 CASSDPSVRTQYF TGTGCCAGCAGCGACCCTAGCGTTCGTACGCAGTATTTT
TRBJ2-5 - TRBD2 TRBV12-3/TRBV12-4 CASSDLRRGEQETQYF TGTGCCAGCAGTGACCTCAGGCGGGGGGAACAAGAGACCCAGTACTTC
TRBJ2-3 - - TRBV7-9 CASSPTISTDTQYF TGTGCCAGCAGCCCCACAATTAGCACAGATACGCAGTATTTT
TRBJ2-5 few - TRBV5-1 CASSLGRSQETQYF TGCGCCAGCAGCTTGGGCAGGAGCCAAGAGACCCAGTACTTC
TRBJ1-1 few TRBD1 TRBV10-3 CAISPQGARTEAFF TGTGCCATCAGCCCACAGGGGGCAAGGACTGAAGCTTTCTTT
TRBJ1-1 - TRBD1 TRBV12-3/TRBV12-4 CASSYWTGTEAFF TGTGCCAGCAGTTATTGGACAGGCACTGAAGCTTTCTTT